Below, 8 T cell receptor beta chains from the same sample are listed, as sequenced in a study of blood T cell repertoires in COVID-19. The method was immunoSEQ multiplex PCR; TCRdb's version includes in-frame clones alone and lacks a portion of them. The repertoire holds around 250,000 clones, with 80% to 90% as singletons. What was sequenced was PBMCs or T cells enriched from blood (not recorded which). The source of these receptors is a woman between 50 and 59 years old who had recovered from COVID-19.

The rearrangement links TRBV5-6 to TRBJ2-1; D remains ambiguous. Germline V gene sequence: CDR1 SGHDT, CDR2 YYEEEE. The CDR3 contains 15 residues. Between the trimmed V and J ends, which lost 0 bases and 0 bases, there was a span of 7 bases. CDR3 residues: CASSLGHSSYNEQFF. In nucleotides, the CDR3 is TGTGCCAGCAGCTTGGGCCACAGCTCCTACAATGAGCAGTTCTTC.

This chain links TRBV5-8 with TRBJ2-3; TRBD1 matches 12 bases. CDR3 length equals 15 residues. The V and J ends lost 6 bases and 5 bases, in that order; junction bases with no gene match: 7. CDR1 and CDR2 from the germline V gene are SGHTS and YDEGEE. CDR3 residues: CASTRGTGGRDTQYF. The CDR3 region has the DNA TGTGCCAGCACCCGCGGGACAGGGGGCCGAGATACGCAGTATTTT.

The chain couples TRBV2 to TRBJ2-7; a weak D match, TRBD2 (6 bases). The CDR3 is 11 amino acids. The V gene's germline CDR1 is SNHLY and CDR2 FYNNEI. V shed 7 bases and J shed 4 bases, with 8 bases lying between them. The CDR3: CASTRGYEQYF. The CDR3 nucleotides read TGTGCCAGCACCCGGGGGTACGAGCAGTACTTC.

The V gene is TRBV21-1, the J gene TRBJ2-7; the DNA was not compared with TRBD1, the D call given in the table. TRBV21-1 is classified as a pseudogene. The CDR3 covers 15 residues. As DNA, the CDR3 is TGTGCCAGCCGCCGGGACAGCCGAAGCTCCTACGAGCAGTACTTC. Protein product: CASRRDSRSSYEQYF.

The rearrangement uses TRBV5-1 and TRBJ2-5; D perhaps matches TRBD1 (6 bases). The CDR3 runs 19 residues. Between the trimmed V and J ends, which lost 2 bases and 8 bases, there was a span of 31 bases. The V gene's germline CDR1 is SGHRS and CDR2 YFSETQ. The CDR3: CASSFRTNRAQSPRSTQYF. The CDR3 DNA reads TGCGCCAGCAGCTTCCGTACTAACAGGGCTCAAAGTCCCCGTAGTACCCAGTACTTC. The whole variable domain, filled in from reference TRBV5-1 and TRBJ2-5, reads KAGVTQTPRYLIKTRGQQVTLSCSPISGHRSVSWYQQTPGQGLQFLFEYFSETQRNKGNFPGRFSGRQFSNSRSEMNVSTLELGDSALYLCASSFRTNRAQSPRSTQYFGPGTRLLVL.

The chain carries TRBV5-1 and TRBJ2-3; 7 nucleotides align to TRBD1. Germline V gives CDR1 SGHRS, CDR2 YFSETQ. V trimming: 2 bases; J trimming: 2 bases; junction bases outside the gene matches: 11. The length of the CDR3 is 17 residues. The CDR3 protein is CASSFSDRARVTDTQYF. DNA for the CDR3: TGCGCCAGCAGCTTTAGCGACAGGGCCAGGGTCACAGATACGCAGTATTTT.

In this sample, this clone turned up a few times. The chain couples TRBV10-2 to TRBJ2-3, with D perhaps TRBD2 (5 bases). Trimming stripped 3 bases from V and 0 bases from J, with 10 bases between. CDR1 is WSHSY, CDR2 SAAADI, per germline. This CDR3 is 15 amino acids long. CDR3 amino acids: CASSEGGSSTDTQYF. The CDR3 DNA reads as TGCGCCAGCAGTGAAGGCGGGTCTAGCACAGATACGCAGTATTTT.

This clone came up a few times. This chain joins TRBV6-5 and TRBJ1-1; 7 bases are a match to TRBD1. V shed 8 bases, J shed 1 base, and the junction held 4 bases outside the gene matches. The CDR3 extends over 13 amino acids. Germline CDR1 reads MNHEY; CDR2 reads SVGAGI. The DNA of the CDR3 is TGTGCCAGCCTTCGACAGGGGAACACTGAAGCTTTCTTT. Protein: CASLRQGNTEAFF.